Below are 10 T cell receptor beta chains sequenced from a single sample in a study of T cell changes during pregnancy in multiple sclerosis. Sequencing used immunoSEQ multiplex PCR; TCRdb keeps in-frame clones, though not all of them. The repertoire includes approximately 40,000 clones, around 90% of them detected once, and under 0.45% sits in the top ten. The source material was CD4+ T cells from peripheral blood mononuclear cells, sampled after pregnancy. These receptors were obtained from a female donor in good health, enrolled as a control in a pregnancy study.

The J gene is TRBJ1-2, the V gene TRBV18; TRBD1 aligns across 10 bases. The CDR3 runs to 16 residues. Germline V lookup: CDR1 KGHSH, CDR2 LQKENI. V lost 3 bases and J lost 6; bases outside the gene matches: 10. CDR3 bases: TGTGCCAGCTCACCGCCCACCGGGACAGGGGCCAATGGCTACACCTTC. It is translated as CASSPPTGTGANGYTF.

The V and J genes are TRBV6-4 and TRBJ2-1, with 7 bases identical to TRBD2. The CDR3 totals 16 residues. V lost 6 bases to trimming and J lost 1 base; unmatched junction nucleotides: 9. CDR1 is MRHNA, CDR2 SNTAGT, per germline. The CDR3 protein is CASSPSSGDSYNEQFF. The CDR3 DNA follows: TGTGCCAGCAGCCCCTCGAGCGGGGATTCCTACAATGAGCAGTTCTTC.

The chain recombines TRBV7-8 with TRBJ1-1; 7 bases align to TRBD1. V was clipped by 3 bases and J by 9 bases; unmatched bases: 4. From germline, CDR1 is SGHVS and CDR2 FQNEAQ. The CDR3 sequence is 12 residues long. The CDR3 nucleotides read TGTGCCAGCAGCTTGCAGGGGGGCAAAGCTTTCTTT. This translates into CASSLQGGKAFF.

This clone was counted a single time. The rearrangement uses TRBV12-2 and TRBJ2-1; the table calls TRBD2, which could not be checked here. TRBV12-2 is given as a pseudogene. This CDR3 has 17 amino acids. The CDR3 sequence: CASRLVASGRNDNEQFF. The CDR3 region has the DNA TGTGCAAGTCGCTTAGTCGCTAGCGGGAGGAACGACAATGAGCAGTTCTTC.

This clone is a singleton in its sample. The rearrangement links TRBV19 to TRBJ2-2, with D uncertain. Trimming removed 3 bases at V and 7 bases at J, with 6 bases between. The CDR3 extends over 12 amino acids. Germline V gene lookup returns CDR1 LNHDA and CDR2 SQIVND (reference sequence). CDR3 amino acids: CASSIPHGELFF. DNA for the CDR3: TGTGCCAGTAGTATCCCCCACGGGGAGCTGTTTTTT.

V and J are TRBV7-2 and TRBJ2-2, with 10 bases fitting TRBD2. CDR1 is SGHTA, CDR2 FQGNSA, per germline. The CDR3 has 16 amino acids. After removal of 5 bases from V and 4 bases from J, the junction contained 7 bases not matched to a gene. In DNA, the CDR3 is TGTGCCAGCAGCCCGACACTAGCGGGACCCACCGGGGAGCTGTTTTTT. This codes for CASSPTLAGPTGELFF.

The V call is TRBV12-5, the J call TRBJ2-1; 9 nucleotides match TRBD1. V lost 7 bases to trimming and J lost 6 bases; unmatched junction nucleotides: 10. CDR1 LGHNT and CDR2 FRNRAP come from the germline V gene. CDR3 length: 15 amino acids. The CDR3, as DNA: TGTGCTAGTGCCGTCCTGACAGGGGGTGCCAATGAGCAGTTCTTC. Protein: CASAVLTGGANEQFF.

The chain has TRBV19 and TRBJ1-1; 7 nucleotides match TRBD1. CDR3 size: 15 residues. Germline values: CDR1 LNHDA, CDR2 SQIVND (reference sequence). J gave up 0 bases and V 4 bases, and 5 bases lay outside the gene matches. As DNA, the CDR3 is TGTGCCAGTAGTACCCAGACAGGGATGAACACTGAAGCTTTCTTT. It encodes CASSTQTGMNTEAFF.

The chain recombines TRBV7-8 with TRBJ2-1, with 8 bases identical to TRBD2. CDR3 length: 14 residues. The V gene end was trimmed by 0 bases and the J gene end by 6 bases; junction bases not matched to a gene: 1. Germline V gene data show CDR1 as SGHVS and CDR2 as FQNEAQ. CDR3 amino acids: CASSLAGTSNEQFF. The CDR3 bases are TGTGCCAGCAGCTTAGCGGGGACTAGCAATGAGCAGTTCTTC.

This CDR3 reads CASSTGQGGGYNEQFF. CDR3 in DNA: TGTGCCAGTAGTACGGGACAGGGCGGAGGATACAATGAGCAGTTCTTC. This chain links TRBV19 with TRBJ2-1; 9 positions agree with TRBD1. The CDR3 spans 16 residues. V lost 4 bases, J lost 4 bases, and 8 bases stayed unmatched. Looked up from germline, CDR1 is LNHDA and CDR2 is SQIVND (reference sequence).